This TCR beta chain came from a study of T cell repertoires in ileal Crohn's disease. Turning to the study itself: About half of patients got postoperative therapy: about twelve thiopurines, 18 anti-TNF. Study-wide results and limits: Every patient over 26.8% clonality showed endoscopic recurrence. Clonal expansions were more frequent in active smokers than non-smokers at surgery.

TCRB immunosequencing input was roughly 530 nanograms of biopsy DNA per sample. Profiling relied on immunoSEQ multiplex PCR, and the TCRdb table lists in-frame clones only, not all of them. The sample has under 15,000 clones, about 81% seen once; the top ten hold approximately 10%. A note on this clone: What it binds is not known.

Time point reported: neoterminal ileum biopsy at postoperative endoscopy, about 6 months after surgery. The sequenced material came from ileal tissue. The clonotype originates from an adult with Crohn's disease.

In DNA, the CDR3 is TGTGCCAGCCTGCGGGGGGGGGCAGATACGCAGTATTTT. Translated: CASLRGGADTQYF. The chain employs TRBV11-2 and TRBJ2-3; 9 nucleotides agree with TRBD2. The V gene end was trimmed by 8 bases and the J gene end by 4 bases; junction bases not matched to a gene: 4. This CDR3 contains 13 residues. Germline V CDR1 and CDR2: SGHAT, FQNNGV.